A single sample is the source of the 27 T cell receptor beta chains below, sequenced in a study of blood T cell repertoires in COVID-19. The repertoire was sequenced with immunoSEQ multiplex PCR; TCRdb's copy has only in-frame clones and lacks some. The sample includes around 260,000 clones, 90% to 95% of them seen just once. What was sequenced was peripheral blood. The receptors here all came from a young woman with COVID-19, enrolled during active disease.

This clone appeared once. This chain links TRBV10-2 with TRBJ1-5; maybe TRBD1 (6 bases). Germline lookup yields CDR1 WSHSY and CDR2 SAAADI. V dropped 3 bases and J dropped 1 base, with 13 bases sitting between them. This CDR3 has 16 amino acids. This chain's CDR3 is CASSEFRGSSNQPQHF. CDR3 nucleotides: TGCGCCAGCAGTGAATTTAGGGGGAGCAGCAATCAGCCCCAGCATTTT.

This chain joins TRBV5-6 and TRBJ2-7; 11 nucleotides line up with TRBD1. Germline loops: CDR1 SGHDT, CDR2 YYEEEE. V lost 3 bases to trimming and J lost 3 bases; unmatched junction nucleotides: 2. The CDR3 contains 14 residues. The CDR3 DNA follows: TGTGCCAGCAGCTATGGGACAGGGGGCTACGAGCAGTACTTC. Translating it yields CASSYGTGGYEQYF.

V and J are TRBV6-5 and TRBJ2-4, with TRBD1 matching over 8 bases. Germline V gives CDR1 MNHEY, CDR2 SVGAGI. J lost 7 bases, V lost 10 bases, and 3 bases had no gene match. CDR3 length equals 11 residues. CDR3 amino acids: CATHRGNIQYF. The CDR3 nucleotides read TGTGCCACCCACAGGGGGAACATTCAGTACTTC.

The rearrangement links TRBV2 to TRBJ1-5; D is unresolved. Trimming removed 6 bases from V and 1 base from J, with 7 bases in between. The germline V gene encodes CDR1 SNHLY and CDR2 FYNNEI. There are 13 residues in the CDR3. The CDR3 bases are TGTGCCAGCAGAACAGCCAGCAATCAGCCCCAGCATTTT. Translation gives CASRTASNQPQHF.

The chain recombines TRBV5-4 with TRBJ2-3; 9 nucleotides align to TRBD2. V gave up 1 base and J gave up 2 bases; unmatched junction bases: 5. The CDR3 spans 16 residues. Germline V gives CDR1 SGHNT, CDR2 YYREEE (reference sequence). The CDR3 DNA reads TGTGCCAGCAGCTTGAGGCTAGCGGGACTCACAGATACGCAGTATTTT. This sequence encodes CASSLRLAGLTDTQYF. The full variable domain, its missing parts supplied by reference TRBV5-4 and TRBJ2-3, is ETGVTQSPTHLIKTRGQQVTLRCSSQSGHNTVSWYQQALGQGPQFIFQYYREEENGRGNFPPRFSGLQFPNYSSELNVNALELDDSALYLCASSLRLAGLTDTQYFGPGTRLTVL.

The chain joins TRBV2 to TRBJ1-1; possible D gene TRBD1, 5 bases. V lost 2 bases and J 4 bases, leaving 11 bases between the germline ends. Germline CDR1 SNHLY, CDR2 FYNNEI. This CDR3 is 14 amino acids long. CDR3 DNA: TGTGCCAGCAGTGAAAGGGGTATGAGCACTGAAGCTTTCTTT. The encoded protein is CASSERGMSTEAFF.

The J gene is TRBJ1-4, the V gene TRBV19; 10 positions match TRBD1. J gave up 5 bases and V 5 bases, and 5 bases lay outside the gene matches. The CDR3 covers 15 residues. From germline, CDR1 is LNHDA and CDR2 SQIVND (reference sequence). The DNA of the CDR3 is TGTGCCAGTAGTCCTCGGACAGGGGGAAATGAAAAACTGTTTTTT. It yields the protein CASSPRTGGNEKLFF. Together with reference TRBV19 and TRBJ1-4, the CDR3 gives the full variable domain: DGGITQSPKYLFRKEGQNVTLSCEQNLNHDAMYWYRQDPGQGLRLIYYSQIVNDFQKGDIAEGYSVSREKKESFPLTVTSAQKNPTAFYLCASSPRTGGNEKLFFGSGTQLSVL.

J is TRBJ1-5 and V is TRBV27, with D perhaps matching TRBD1 (5 bases). Trimming stripped 4 bases from V and 2 bases from J, with 15 bases between. In germline, CDR1 is MNHEY, CDR2 SMNVEV (reference sequence). The CDR3 contains 16 residues. The CDR3 bases are TGTGCCAGCAGTTCCTCAAGGGGAAATGGCAATCAGCCCCAGCATTTT. Its translation is CASSSSRGNGNQPQHF.

V gene TRBV18 combines with J gene TRBJ1-1, with TRBD1 identical over 11 bases. CDR3 length: 15 amino acids. Germline loops: CDR1 KGHSH, CDR2 LQKENI. Germline trimming cut 5 bases from V and 3 bases from J; bases unmatched to any gene: 5. CDR3 nucleotides: TGTGCCAGCTCAAACCCGGGACAGGGGGACACTGAAGCTTTCTTT. Translated, it gives CASSNPGQGDTEAFF.

The chain couples TRBV15 to TRBJ2-1; TRBD2 aligns across 9 bases. V dropped 0 bases and J dropped 0; count of bases not matched to a gene: 0. Germline loops: CDR1 LNHNV, CDR2 YYDKDF (reference sequence). This CDR3 contains 16 residues. The CDR3 DNA is TGTGCCACCAGCAGAGATAGCGGGAGCTCCTACAATGAGCAGTTCTTC. Encoded protein: CATSRDSGSSYNEQFF.

The rearrangement joins TRBV2 to TRBJ2-3; 7 nucleotides agree with TRBD1. The CDR3 has 15 amino acids. Unmatched junction bases numbered 10, after V lost 8 bases and J lost 2 bases. CDR1 is SNHLY and CDR2 is FYNNEI in the germline V gene. The CDR3: CASRVRDSHTDTQYF. CDR3 DNA: TGTGCCAGCCGCGTCCGGGACAGCCACACAGATACGCAGTATTTT.

The genes are TRBV4-1 and TRBJ1-4; unclear D gene. Germline CDR1 is MGHRA and CDR2 is YSYEKL. CDR3 length equals 12 residues. Trimming pared 0 bases from V and 12 bases from J, leaving 8 bases between. CDR3 nucleotides: TGCGCCAGCAGCCAAGACAGGTTCCAACTGTTTTTT. Amino acid sequence: CASSQDRFQLFF.

The chain joins TRBV9 to TRBJ1-2; D gene uncertain. Germline values: CDR1 SGDLS, CDR2 YYNGEE. The germline V and J ends were trimmed by 4 bases and 2 bases, with 12 bases remaining between them. The CDR3 consists of 14 residues. The DNA for the CDR3 is TGTGCCAGCAGCCCCTTTGAGGTGAACTATGGCTACACCTTC. This encodes CASSPFEVNYGYTF.

The chain uses TRBV19 and TRBJ2-3; D perhaps matches TRBD1 (6 bases). The CDR3 is 16 amino acids. Per germline, CDR1 LNHDA and CDR2 SQIVND (reference sequence). Between the trimmed V and J ends, which lost 5 bases and 7 bases, there was a span of 22 bases. The CDR3 spells CASSLQSGTRPNTQYF. CDR3 nucleotides: TGTGCCAGTAGTCTCCAATCCGGGACAAGACCAAATACGCAGTATTTT. The complete variable domain, with remaining parts taken from reference TRBV19 and TRBJ2-3, reads DGGITQSPKYLFRKEGQNVTLSCEQNLNHDAMYWYRQDPGQGLRLIYYSQIVNDFQKGDIAEGYSVSREKKESFPLTVTSAQKNPTAFYLCASSLQSGTRPNTQYFGPGTRLTVL.

The gene calls are TRBV24-1 and TRBJ1-1; tentatively, D is TRBD1 (6 bases). V was pared by 0 bases and J by 8 bases, with 9 bases between. Germline CDR1 reads KGHDR; CDR2 reads SFDVKD. This CDR3 is built from 13 residues. As DNA, the CDR3 is TGTGCCACCAGTGATTTGGTGACAGGAGAAGCTTTCTTT. It specifies CATSDLVTGEAFF.

The chain uses TRBV6-1 and TRBJ2-1, with 12 bases fitting TRBD2. The CDR3 extends over 20 amino acids. The V gene end was trimmed by 0 bases and the J gene end by 6 bases; junction bases not matched to a gene: 15. Germline assignment: CDR1 MNHNS and CDR2 SASEGT. The CDR3 spells CASSEALGASGRASRNEQFF. The CDR3 DNA sequence: TGTGCCAGCAGTGAAGCGTTGGGGGCTAGCGGGAGGGCTTCTCGCAATGAGCAGTTCTTC.

The chain joins TRBV30 to TRBJ1-1; D gene uncertain. The CDR3 totals 12 residues. Germline V gene sequence: CDR1 GTSNPN, CDR2 SVGIG (reference sequence). With 4 bases removed from V and 6 bases from J, the gap between germline ends came to 12 bases. The CDR3 sequence is CAWMGRWAEAFF. In DNA form, the CDR3 reads TGTGCCTGGATGGGCAGGTGGGCTGAAGCTTTCTTT.

J is TRBJ1-5 and V is TRBV28, with D tentatively TRBD1 (6 bases). This CDR3 comprises 16 residues. V lost 4 bases and J lost 2, with 15 bases in between. CDR1 and CDR2 (germline): MDHEN, SYDVKM. This CDR3 reads CASSSYRVAGNQPQHF. DNA of the CDR3: TGTGCCAGCAGTTCGTACAGGGTTGCCGGCAATCAGCCCCAGCATTTT.

The chain is built from TRBV15 and TRBJ1-2; possible D gene TRBD1, 6 bases. V lost 0 bases and J 4 bases, leaving 15 bases between the germline ends. There are 16 residues in the CDR3. CDR1 LNHNV and CDR2 YYDKDF come from the germline V gene (reference sequence). The chain's CDR3 is CATSREPQGSSYGYTF. In DNA form, the CDR3 reads TGTGCCACCAGCAGAGAACCACAGGGTTCGAGCTATGGCTACACCTTC.

This chain connects TRBV21-1 to TRBJ2-2; TRBD1, as called in the table, went unchecked against the DNA. TRBV21-1 is described as a pseudogene. The CDR3 totals 18 residues. The CDR3 is CASVNRAGQEVNIGELFF. The CDR3 nucleotides read TGTGCCAGCGTTAACCGGGCAGGGCAAGAAGTAAATATCGGGGAGCTGTTTTTT.

The chain carries TRBV7-9 and TRBJ1-4, with 7 bases aligning to TRBD1. CDR3 length equals 15 residues. V trimming: 6 bases; J trimming: 3 bases; junction bases outside the gene matches: 7. Per germline, CDR1 SEHNR and CDR2 FQNEAQ (reference sequence). The CDR3 sequence: CASRSTGEANEKLFF. CDR3 nucleotide sequence: TGTGCCAGCAGATCTACAGGGGAAGCTAATGAAAAACTGTTTTTT.

The chain employs TRBV5-1 and TRBJ2-5; 7 nucleotides match TRBD2. Per the germline V gene, CDR1 is SGHRS and CDR2 is YFSETQ. CDR3 length: 14 amino acids. V shed 4 bases and J 5 bases; nucleotides not matched to a gene: 8. Here the CDR3 reads CASSTTSDEETQYF. CDR3 in DNA: TGCGCCAGCAGCACTACTAGCGACGAGGAGACCCAGTACTTC.

The CDR3 loop is CATSDPSGSGPYF. In DNA, the CDR3 is TGTGCCACCAGTGATCCTAGCGGGAGTGGTCCGTATTTT. The chain couples TRBV24-1 to TRBJ2-3; 10 nucleotides match TRBD2. CDR3 size: 13 residues. J lost 14 bases, V lost 3 bases, and 7 bases had no gene match. The V gene's germline CDR1 is KGHDR and CDR2 SFDVKD.

A single count supports this clone. This chain connects TRBV18 to TRBJ1-1; 8 bases are shared with TRBD1. The CDR3 consists of 14 residues. V lost 5 bases, J lost 7 bases, and 9 bases stayed unmatched. Germline assignment: CDR1 KGHSH and CDR2 LQKENI. The DNA of the CDR3 is TGTGCCAGCTCATCATACAGGGGGGAGGGTGAAGCTTTCTTT. Protein: CASSSYRGEGEAFF.

The V and J genes are TRBV2 and TRBJ2-5; tentatively, D is TRBD2 (6 bases). V lost 4 bases and J 1 base, leaving 13 bases between the germline ends. The CDR3 runs to 15 residues. The germline V gene encodes CDR1 SNHLY and CDR2 FYNNEI. CDR3 in amino acids: CASSGVLGGQETQYF. The CDR3 nucleotides are TGTGCCAGCAGTGGGGTTTTGGGAGGCCAAGAGACCCAGTACTTC.

The chain recombines TRBV9 with TRBJ2-1, with D unclear. Germline CDR1 and CDR2: SGDLS and YYNGEE. CDR3 size: 14 residues. V gave up 0 bases and J gave up 7 bases, with 11 bases separating them. This CDR3 is CASSVVNRPNEQFF. CDR3 DNA sequence: TGTGCCAGCAGCGTAGTGAACAGACCAAATGAGCAGTTCTTC.

The rearrangement joins TRBV19 to TRBJ2-1; D not certain. V was shortened by 3 bases and J by 5 bases, with 8 bases between the two germline ends. The germline V gene encodes CDR1 LNHDA and CDR2 SQIVND (reference sequence). This CDR3 spans 13 amino acids. DNA of the CDR3: TGTGCCAGTAGTATCGCCCTAGACAATGAGCAGTTCTTC. Amino acid sequence: CASSIALDNEQFF.